Below, 18 T cell receptor beta chains from the same sample are listed, as sequenced in a study of blood T cell repertoires in COVID-19. Assay: immunoSEQ multiplex PCR; the TCRdb copy retains only in-frame clones and omits some. The sample records over 200,000 clones, roughly 89% being singletons. The sequencing sample was made of PBMCs or T cells enriched from blood (not recorded which). Every receptor here comes from a man younger than 35 with acute COVID-19.

V and J are TRBV11-3 and TRBJ2-1, with TRBD1 matching over 11 bases. Trimming at V came to 5 bases and at J to 6 bases, leaving 6 bases not matched to a gene. Per the germline V gene, CDR1 is SGHNT and CDR2 is YENEEA. The CDR3 is 15 residues long. The CDR3 DNA is TGTGCCAGCAGCCCGCCGGGACAGGGGGTCAATGAGCAGTTCTTC. Translation gives CASSPPGQGVNEQFF.

The V call is TRBV30, the J call TRBJ2-2, with TRBD2 as a possible D gene (6 bases). The CDR3 spans 16 residues. Trimming removed 0 bases at V and 8 bases at J, with 19 bases between. Germline V CDR1 and CDR2: GTSNPN, SVGIG (reference sequence). The CDR3 region has the DNA TGTGCCTGGAGTGTACTGGCGGGATCCCTCCTTGGGGAGCTGTTTTTT. This codes for CAWSVLAGSLLGELFF. Using reference TRBV30 and TRBJ2-2 for the parts outside the CDR3, the full variable domain is SQTIHQWPATLVQPVGSPLSLECTVEGTSNPNLYWYRQAAGRGLQLLFYSVGIGQISSEVPQNLSASRPQDRQFILSSKKLLLSDSGFYLCAWSVLAGSLLGELFFGEGSRLTVL.

The table lists this clone with a count of one. The chain links TRBV7-2 to TRBJ2-7; D remains unclear. In germline, CDR1 is SGHTA, CDR2 FQGNSA. The CDR3 is made up of 12 amino acids. V was trimmed by 3 bases and J by 4 bases, leaving 7 bases between them. DNA for the CDR3: TGTGCCAGCAGCTTTCTCAGGTACGAGCAGTACTTC. Translated, it gives CASSFLRYEQYF.

The chain uses TRBV28 and TRBJ1-2; 7 bases align to TRBD1. V trimming: 2 bases; J trimming: 5 bases; junction bases outside the gene matches: 8. Germline assignment: CDR1 MDHEN and CDR2 SYDVKM. The CDR3 totals 15 residues. CDR3 residues: CASSLPGTEKYGYTF. CDR3 nucleotides: TGTGCCAGCAGTTTACCCGGGACAGAAAAATATGGCTACACCTTC.

The gene calls are TRBV7-4 and TRBJ2-7, with 11 bases matching TRBD1. The V and J ends lost 1 base and 5 bases, in that order; junction bases with no gene match: 4. The CDR3 sequence is 15 residues long. Germline V lookup: CDR1 SGHVT, CDR2 SQSDAQ. This chain's CDR3 is CASSLVGTGGNEQYF. The CDR3 DNA follows: TGTGCCAGCAGCTTAGTTGGGACAGGGGGAAACGAGCAGTACTTC.

This clone was observed once. The V call is TRBV11-3, the J call TRBJ2-1; 9 nucleotides agree with TRBD2. The V gene's germline CDR1 is SGHNT and CDR2 YENEEA. The CDR3 consists of 17 residues. V lost 6 bases and J lost 5; bases outside the gene matches: 14. The CDR3 loop reads CASRQHTLAGRNNEQFF. The CDR3 DNA reads TGTGCCAGCAGACAACATACTCTAGCGGGAAGGAACAATGAGCAGTTCTTC. Complete variable domain (other parts from reference TRBV11-3 and TRBJ2-1): EAGVVQSPRYKIIEKKQPVAFWCNPISGHNTLYWYLQNLGQGPELLIRYENEEAVDDSQLPKDRFSAERLKGVDSTLKIQPAELGDSAVYLCASRQHTLAGRNNEQFFGPGTRLTVL.

V is TRBV12-5 and J is TRBJ1-5, with TRBD1 identical over 9 bases. Germline V gene lookup returns CDR1 LGHNT and CDR2 FRNRAP. V shed 3 bases, J shed 4 bases, and the junction held 7 bases outside the gene matches. The CDR3 is 16 residues long. CDR3 amino acids: CASGFNAGTGNQPQHF. The CDR3 nucleotides read TGTGCTAGTGGTTTCAACGCCGGGACAGGGAATCAGCCCCAGCATTTT.

The J gene is TRBJ2-7, the V gene TRBV6-5; 10 nucleotides match TRBD1. V was pared by 9 bases and J by 5 bases, with 10 bases of the junction left unmatched. The CDR3 is 14 amino acids. The germline V gene has CDR1 MNHEY and CDR2 SVGAGI. The CDR3 nucleotides read TGTGCCAGTTCCCCCGGGACAGGGGCCAACGAGCAGTACTTC. Its protein is CASSPGTGANEQYF.

CDR3 nucleotides: TGTGCCAGCAGCCCCGTAGCGGGTAACTATGGCTACACCTTC. It specifies CASSPVAGNYGYTF. V is TRBV7-6 and J is TRBJ1-2; D is unclear. V lost 5 bases and J 1 base, leaving 11 bases between the germline ends. The CDR3 runs 14 residues. Looked up from germline, CDR1 is SGHVS and CDR2 is FNYEAQ.

The chain couples TRBV27 to TRBJ2-1; TRBD1 might be the D (7 bases). The CDR3 runs 21 residues. From germline, CDR1 is MNHEY and CDR2 SMNVEV (reference sequence). V was shortened by 7 bases and J by 2 bases, with 33 bases between the two germline ends. In DNA, the CDR3 is TGTGCCAGCACCACCAGACATACCGGGACAGAGACGGGCGGGACCTACAATGAGCAGTTCTTC. Translated, it gives CASTTRHTGTETGGTYNEQFF.

This sequence joins TRBV12-5 and TRBJ2-2, with TRBD1 identical over 8 bases. This CDR3 is 14 amino acids long. The J segment lost 7 bases and the V segment lost 6 bases, leaving 7 bases of the junction unmatched. CDR1 and CDR2 from the germline V gene are LGHNT and FRNRAP. The CDR3 here is CASGRTGSGGELFF. The CDR3 DNA is TGTGCTAGTGGGAGGACAGGGTCGGGCGGGGAGCTGTTTTTT.

V and J are TRBV28 and TRBJ2-5; D might be TRBD1 (6 bases). Germline assignment: CDR1 MDHEN and CDR2 SYDVKM. The CDR3 runs 15 residues. V was trimmed by 2 bases and J by 2 bases, leaving 12 bases between them. The CDR3 is CASSLPIGQQETQYF. The CDR3 region has the DNA TGTGCCAGCAGTTTACCGATCGGACAGCAAGAGACCCAGTACTTC.

The chain uses TRBV30 and TRBJ2-4; weak D call: TRBD2 (7 bases). Trimming removed 3 bases from V and 7 bases from J, with 13 bases in between. The CDR3 runs 13 residues. The V gene's germline CDR1 is GTSNPN and CDR2 SVGIG (reference sequence). As DNA, the CDR3 is TGTGCCTGGAGCGGACTAGGGGGGAACATTCAGTACTTC. Translation: CAWSGLGGNIQYF.

The J gene is TRBJ1-2, the V gene TRBV25-1; 8 bases align to TRBD1. The junction had 2 bases not matched to a gene; V was cut back by 4 bases and J by 7 bases. This CDR3 is 12 amino acids long. Germline V gene data show CDR1 as MGHDK and CDR2 as SYGVNS. The CDR3 DNA is TGTGCCAGCAGTGCCAGGGGGCTTGGCTACACCTTC. Translating it yields CASSARGLGYTF.

This clone was detected only once. The J gene is TRBJ1-2, the V gene TRBV6-1; 9 bases match TRBD1. Germline-derived CDR1 and CDR2 are MNHNS and SASEGT. V gave up 2 bases and J gave up 8 bases; unmatched junction bases: 6. The CDR3 spans 14 residues. This chain's CDR3 is CASSELDRGSGYTF. The CDR3 nucleotides read TGTGCCAGCAGTGAACTGGACAGGGGATCGGGCTACACCTTC.

The chain uses TRBV6-1 and TRBJ1-5; possibly TRBD1 for D (5 bases). V was cut by 1 base and J by 11 bases, with 18 bases left in between. This CDR3 region has 15 residues. CDR1 and CDR2 from the germline V gene are MNHNS and SASEGT. The chain's CDR3 is CASSEEGSGSWSQHF. CDR3 coding DNA: TGTGCCAGCAGTGAAGAGGGGTCAGGGTCCTGGTCCCAGCATTTT.

The CDR3 reads CASSLAPRGNTEAFF. In DNA form, the CDR3 reads TGTGCCAGCAGCTTAGCGCCCCGGGGGAACACTGAAGCTTTCTTT. V gene TRBV7-2 combines with J gene TRBJ1-1; D is uncertain. V was shortened by 0 bases and J by 1 base, with 9 bases between the two germline ends. Germline V gene lookup returns CDR1 SGHTA and CDR2 FQGNSA. CDR3 length: 15 amino acids.

V gene TRBV9 combines with J gene TRBJ2-5, with 8 positions matching TRBD1. With 1 base clipped from V and 0 bases from J, the junction kept 2 bases outside the gene matches. The CDR3 runs 15 residues. Per germline, CDR1 SGDLS and CDR2 YYNGEE. CDR3 sequence: CASSVQGAYQETQYF. The CDR3 DNA follows: TGTGCCAGCAGCGTACAGGGGGCCTACCAAGAGACCCAGTACTTC.